A single sample gave rise to the 25 T cell receptor beta chains below, sequenced in a study of T cell responses to AZD1222 COVID-19 vaccine. Profiled with immunoSEQ multiplex PCR; TCRdb holds only in-frame clones, not every one. The table shows tens of thousands of clones, with around four fifths occurring only once. This specimen consisted of peripheral blood, obtained on day 0 of AZD1222 vaccination. Every receptor here comes from an adult in good health.

The rearrangement links TRBV30 to TRBJ2-5; D remains unclear. Germline lookup yields CDR1 GTSNPN and CDR2 SVGIG (reference sequence). The length of the CDR3 is 13 residues. V dropped 6 bases and J dropped 4 bases, with 15 bases sitting between them. This CDR3 is CACLPRVGETQYF. The CDR3 DNA follows: TGTGCCTGCCTCCCCCGGGTGGGAGAGACCCAGTACTTC.

The rearrangement uses TRBV2 and TRBJ1-4, with D possibly matching TRBD1 (6 bases). Germline V gene data show CDR1 as SNHLY and CDR2 as FYNNEI. This CDR3 comprises 17 residues. Trimming left V 8 bases short and J 7 bases short, with 26 bases between. The CDR3 reads CASDNRDPTAAVEKLFF. The CDR3 region has the DNA TGTGCCAGCGACAACAGGGACCCGACGGCCGCAGTTGAAAAACTGTTTTTT.

The chain links TRBV27 to TRBJ2-1, with D possibly being TRBD1 (7 bases). V lost 3 bases, J lost 9 bases, and 9 bases lay in between. Germline values: CDR1 MNHEY, CDR2 SMNVEV (reference sequence). The length of the CDR3 is 12 residues. The CDR3 loop is CASSFQGGEQFF. As DNA, the CDR3 is TGTGCCAGCAGTTTCCAGGGGGGTGAGCAGTTCTTC.

The gene calls are TRBV4-3 and TRBJ1-2; D perhaps matches TRBD1 (5 bases). The length of the CDR3 is 15 residues. Trimming removed 0 bases at V and 8 bases at J, with 16 bases between. Germline V gives CDR1 LGHNA, CDR2 YSLEER. In nucleotides, the CDR3 is TGCGCCAGCAGCCAAGATTATGGGGCAGGGCGAGGCTACACCTTC. As protein: CASSQDYGAGRGYTF.

V and J are TRBV5-1 and TRBJ1-2; D remains unclear. From germline, CDR1 is SGHRS and CDR2 YFSETQ. This CDR3 spans 12 amino acids. Trimming took 0 bases from V and 5 from J, leaving 5 bases between them. The DNA for the CDR3 is TGCGCCAGCAGCTTGGGGTCTTATGGCTACACCTTC. As protein: CASSLGSYGYTF.

This chain joins TRBV29-1 and TRBJ2-1; TRBD2 is a possible D gene (6 bases). V lost 6 bases and J 4 bases, leaving 7 bases between the germline ends. CDR3 length: 11 amino acids. Germline V gene sequence: CDR1 SQVTM, CDR2 ANQGSEA. The CDR3 coding sequence is TGCAGCGTCCTAGCGTACAATGAGCAGTTCTTC. It is translated as CSVLAYNEQFF.

This clone was detected ten times or more. The rearrangement links TRBV18 to TRBJ2-7; D possibly corresponds to TRBD1 (6 bases). This CDR3 has 14 amino acids. V gave up 6 bases and J gave up 2 bases, with 14 bases separating them. Germline V gene lookup returns CDR1 KGHSH and CDR2 LQKENI. The CDR3 nucleotides are TGTGCCAGCTCTCCAGGGGTGGGCCCCTACGAGCAGTACTTC. Its protein product is CASSPGVGPYEQYF.

The chain uses TRBV30 and TRBJ1-1; weak D call: TRBD1 (6 bases). CDR3 length: 14 amino acids. Germline V lookup: CDR1 GTSNPN, CDR2 SVGIG (reference sequence). With 3 bases removed from V and 0 bases from J, the gap between germline ends came to 11 bases. In DNA form, the CDR3 reads TGTGCCTGGAGGCCCGGACAGCTGAACACTGAAGCTTTCTTT. Its protein is CAWRPGQLNTEAFF.

This rearrangement joins TRBV6-2 or TRBV6-3 to TRBJ2-7; 7 bases line up with TRBD2. The CDR3 extends over 17 amino acids. V gave up 2 bases and J gave up 0 bases; unmatched junction bases: 10. Germline CDR1 is MNHEY and CDR2 is SVGEGT. DNA for the CDR3: TGTGCCAGCAGTTACGGACTTTCCCCGGGGGGCTCCTACGAGCAGTACTTC. Its translation is CASSYGLSPGGSYEQYF.

The chain employs TRBV3-1 (or the pseudogene TRBV3-2) and TRBJ2-5; D perhaps matches TRBD2 (6 bases). Germline V lookup: CDR1 LGHDT, CDR2 YNNKEL (reference sequence). The CDR3 sequence is 16 residues long. Trimming shortened V by 1 base and J by 6 bases, and 18 bases separated the two germline ends. CDR3 sequence (DNA): TGTGCCAGCAGCCAAGGTGGGGTACCCCGGGGGAAGACCCAGTACTTC. It yields the protein CASSQGGVPRGKTQYF.

This clone was seen only a few times. V usage is TRBV7-2 and J usage is TRBJ2-7; D not certain. V gave up 5 bases and J gave up 3 bases, with 17 bases separating them. This CDR3 is built from 15 residues. Germline CDR1 reads SGHTA; CDR2 reads FQGNSA. CDR3 protein: CASSPGPEGVYEQYF. The DNA of the CDR3 is TGTGCCAGCAGCCCAGGACCCGAAGGTGTCTACGAGCAGTACTTC.

The rearrangement links TRBV20-1 to TRBJ2-1; TRBD1 or TRBD2 may be the D gene (5 bases each). Trimming removed 5 bases at V and 5 bases at J, with 7 bases between. The CDR3 has 11 residues. Germline assignment: CDR1 DFQATT and CDR2 SNEGSKA (reference sequence). The CDR3 nucleotides are TGCAGTGCTGGGGGTGACAATGAGCAGTTCTTC. It is translated as CSAGGDNEQFF.

The chain recombines TRBV4-3 with TRBJ2-5; either TRBD1 or TRBD2 may fit D (6 bases each). V lost 0 bases, J lost 5 bases, and 22 bases lay in between. Germline V lookup: CDR1 LGHNA, CDR2 YSLEER. CDR3 length: 18 amino acids. The CDR3 loop reads CASSQEGSLGGRWETQYF. The DNA for the CDR3 is TGCGCCAGCAGCCAAGAAGGTTCCTTAGGGGGGAGGTGGGAGACCCAGTACTTC.

In regard to this clone: Relative to the germline gene, one junction end is altered; a read error may explain this. The rearrangement uses TRBV5-4 and TRBJ2-3; the D is unclear. CDR1 and CDR2 (germline): SGHNT, YYREEE (reference sequence). The CDR3 is 14 residues long. CDR3 coding DNA: TGTGCCAGCAGTTTGGAGATTGGGGCAGATACGCAGTATTTT. This translates into CASSLEIGADTQYF.

This sequence joins TRBV28 and TRBJ1-3; no clear D gene. Looked up from germline, CDR1 is MDHEN and CDR2 is SYDVKM. The V end was cut by 6 bases, the J end by 7 bases, with 16 bases between. The CDR3 sequence is 14 residues long. CDR3 loop: CASRRRVPGNTIYF. The CDR3 DNA follows: TGTGCCAGCAGACGTCGAGTTCCGGGTAACACCATATATTTT. Looking up the rest from reference TRBV28 and TRBJ1-3 gives the full variable domain: DVKVTQSSRYLVKRTGEKVFLECVQDMDHENMFWYRQDPGLGLRLIYFSYDVKMKEKGDIPEGYSVSREKKERFSLILESASTNQTSMYLCASRRRVPGNTIYFGEGSWLTVV.

The V call is TRBV4-1, the J call TRBJ2-3; the D call may be TRBD1 or TRBD2 (6 bases each). V shed 1 base and J shed 1 base, with 15 bases lying between them. In germline, CDR1 is MGHRA, CDR2 YSYEKL. CDR3 size: 17 residues. CDR3 DNA sequence: TGCGCCAGCAGCCAAGCTGGGGGGACATCCCGCACAGATACGCAGTATTTT. Protein sequence: CASSQAGGTSRTDTQYF.

CDR3 coding DNA: TGTGCCAGCAGTCTAATCCTATTTGGGGGAAGACGGAATCAGCCCCAGCATTTT. Its translation: CASSLILFGGRRNQPQHF. The gene calls are TRBV6-2 or TRBV6-3 and TRBJ1-5, with a weak D call TRBD1 (5 bases). CDR3 length: 18 residues. Trimming shortened V by 5 bases and J by 4 bases, and 24 bases separated the two germline ends. The germline gives CDR1 MNHEY, CDR2 SVGEGT.

The chain has TRBV3-1 (or the pseudogene TRBV3-2) and TRBJ2-3; D may be TRBD2 (5 bases). V lost 3 bases and J 1 base, leaving 11 bases between the germline ends. The CDR3 is 15 amino acids. Germline CDR1 LGHDT, CDR2 YNNKEL (reference sequence). CDR3 region: CASSQTGSRTDTQYF. Written as DNA, the CDR3 is TGTGCCAGCAGCCAGACGGGGAGCCGCACAGATACGCAGTATTTT.

This chain links TRBV18 with TRBJ2-4, with D unresolved. In germline, CDR1 is KGHSH, CDR2 LQKENI. The CDR3 is 13 amino acids. The ends were cut back, 3 bases at V and 7 bases at J, with 10 bases in the middle. The chain's CDR3 is CASSPRSPNIQYF. The CDR3 nucleotides read TGTGCCAGCTCACCCAGATCCCCCAACATTCAGTACTTC.

V is TRBV9 and J is TRBJ2-2; 8 positions match TRBD2. CDR1 and CDR2 from the germline V gene are SGDLS and YYNGEE. Losses at the gene ends were 4 bases for V and 2 bases for J; bases not matched to a gene: 4. The CDR3 spans 15 residues. Written as DNA, the CDR3 is TGTGCCAGCAGCCCCCGGGGGGGTAACACCGGGGAGCTGTTTTTT. Translating gives CASSPRGGNTGELFF.

The chain recombines TRBV2 with TRBJ2-3; no clear D. The length of the CDR3 is 11 residues. The germline V gene encodes CDR1 SNHLY and CDR2 FYNNEI. Between the trimmed V and J ends, which lost 5 bases and 7 bases, there was a span of 7 bases. The DNA for the CDR3 is TGTGCCAGCAGTCTCAGTAATACGCAGTATTTT. Protein: CASSLSNTQYF.

V and J are TRBV7-8 and TRBJ1-1; D ambiguous. The CDR3 is made up of 16 amino acids. Trimming took 4 bases from V and 4 from J, leaving 19 bases between them. Germline lookup yields CDR1 SGHVS and CDR2 FQNEAQ. The CDR3 DNA follows: TGTGCCAGCAGCTGGACGGACTTCCCCAGTGGCACTGAAGCTTTCTTT. Encoded protein: CASSWTDFPSGTEAFF. The full variable domain, rest sourced from reference TRBV7-8 and TRBJ1-1, is GAGVSQSPRYKVAKRGQDVALRCDPISGHVSLFWYQQALGQGPEFLTYFQNEAQLDKSGLPSDRFFAERPEGSVSTLKIQRTQQEDSAVYLCASSWTDFPSGTEAFFGQGTRLTVV.

This clone was seen more than once but under ten times. The gene calls are TRBV27 and TRBJ2-1; no definite D call. CDR1 is MNHEY and CDR2 is SMNVEV in the germline V gene (reference sequence). Trimming took off 6 bases at V and 6 bases at J, with 9 bases between the two ends. There are 12 residues in the CDR3. The CDR3 loop reads CASSPVGNEQFF. In DNA, the CDR3 is TGTGCCAGCAGCCCAGTGGGCAATGAGCAGTTCTTC.

This clone was counted between two and nine times. This chain connects TRBV6-7 to TRBJ1-4; unclear D gene. TRBV6-7 qualifies as an ORF whose function is uncertain. This CDR3 region has 16 residues. Trimming cost V 5 bases and J 0 bases, with 13 bases left between them. The DNA for the CDR3 is TGTGCCAGCAGTCCCTCTGGGTCAACAACTAATGAAAAACTGTTTTTT. The encoded protein is CASSPSGSTTNEKLFF.

The CDR3 region has the DNA TGTGCCAGTAGTTCGGGAAGTCTAGCGGGGACCAATGAGCAGTTCTTC. It yields the protein CASSSGSLAGTNEQFF. V usage is TRBV19 and J usage is TRBJ2-1; 9 nucleotides line up with TRBD2. The V gene's germline CDR1 is LNHDA and CDR2 SQIVND (reference sequence). V dropped 5 bases and J dropped 6; count of bases not matched to a gene: 11. CDR3 length: 16 amino acids.